The following is a T cell receptor beta chain sequence with its context. What it binds is not known. V lost 3 bases and J lost 3, with 6 bases in between. This CDR3 has 13 amino acids. The germline V gene has CDR1 GTSNPN and CDR2 SVGIG (reference sequence). This record comes from a study of T cells in narcolepsy. General observations from the study: Healthy controls reportedly lacked the autoreactive clonotypes serially found in patients' blood. No autoreactive T cell clone sequences appeared in some memory CD4+ repertoires. HCRT-specific and TRIB2-specific autoreactive clonotypes appeared among same-patient CSF and blood CD4+ clonotypes.

Sequenced by immunoSEQ multiplex PCR; TCRdb stores in-frame clones only, minus some. Of under 30,000 clones in the sample, around 78% are singletons; the top ten hold 3.4%. The TCR was taken from a human donor with narcolepsy. The sequenced sample was CD45RA- memory CD4+ T cells from PBMCs. The V call is TRBV30, the J call TRBJ1-6; TRBD1 might be the D (5 bases). The CDR3 protein is CAWRGDYNSPLHF. The CDR3, as DNA: TGTGCCTGGAGGGGGGACTATAATTCACCCCTCCACTTT.